Sequencing of this T cell receptor beta chain was carried out in a study of blood T cell repertoires in COVID-19. Study details: Samples taken during acute and convalescent COVID-19 were collected in the United States, Italy and Spain. The analysed material was cDNA or gDNA that came from T cells, B-cell-depleted T cells, or PBMCs.

How the authors handled the data: Scientists estimated how many nucleated cells there were by amplifying reference gene primers. Clones were read by immunoSEQ multiplex PCR, and TCRdb kept only the in-frame ones, dropping some. That table furnishes V, J and clone size, whereas the DNA furnished D and trimming. This table has over 150,000 clones, roughly 80% appearing once. The V gene end was trimmed by 5 bases and the J gene end by 3 bases; junction bases not matched to a gene: 2. CDR3 length: 14 amino acids. The germline V gene encodes CDR1 SEHNR and CDR2 FQNEAQ (reference sequence). The sequenced sample consisted of peripheral blood. The rearrangement links TRBV7-9 to TRBJ2-5, with 11 nucleotides matching TRBD2. This receptor was identified in a man older than 75 with acute or convalescent COVID-19. DNA of the CDR3: TGTGCCAGCAGCCAGGGACTAGCGGAAGAGACCCAGTACTTC. Translating gives CASSQGLAEETQYF.